These 6 T cell receptor beta chains came from one sample sequenced in a study of blood T cell repertoires in COVID-19. Only in-frame clones appear in the TCRdb table, and some are missing; sequencing was by immunoSEQ multiplex PCR. The table has 57,000 or so clones, about 75% seen once. Sequencing was performed on peripheral blood. These receptors were collected from a man aged 50 or older with active or convalescent COVID-19.

This clone was observed once. The gene calls are TRBV5-1 and TRBJ1-3; D is unclear. V lost 2 bases and J 0 bases, leaving 24 bases between the germline ends. Germline V gene sequence: CDR1 SGHRS, CDR2 YFSETQ. CDR3 length: 20 residues. DNA of the CDR3: TGCGCCAGCAGCTTTCGGGGAACGGACCCCGCCGGGATCTCTGGAAACACCATATATTTT. It specifies CASSFRGTDPAGISGNTIYF.

The V and J genes are TRBV5-1 and TRBJ1-2; 9 bases line up with TRBD1. With V trimmed by 4 bases and J by 10 bases, 8 bases remained unmatched. The CDR3 loop spans 13 amino acids. CDR1 is SGHRS and CDR2 is YFSETQ in the germline V gene. DNA for the CDR3: TGCGCCAGCAGCGTACAGGGGGCGAATGACTACACCTTC. Translating gives CASSVQGANDYTF. The variable domain in full, with the rest retrieved from reference TRBV5-1 and TRBJ1-2, is KAGVTQTPRYLIKTRGQQVTLSCSPISGHRSVSWYQQTPGQGLQFLFEYFSETQRNKGNFPGRFSGRQFSNSRSEMNVSTLELGDSALYLCASSVQGANDYTFGSGTRLTVV.

V and J are TRBV7-3 and TRBJ1-1; 7 positions match TRBD1. This CDR3 region has 17 residues. V gave up 1 base and J gave up 2 bases; unmatched junction bases: 10. Germline lookup yields CDR1 SGHTA and CDR2 FQGTGA. CDR3 coding DNA: TGTGCCAGCAGCTTAAGCGGGACAGAAGCCTTCAACACTGAAGCTTTCTTT. This gives the protein CASSLSGTEAFNTEAFF.

The V and J genes are TRBV30 and TRBJ2-7; tentative D call: TRBD1 (6 bases). The germline V gene encodes CDR1 GTSNPN and CDR2 SVGIG (reference sequence). The CDR3 has 11 residues. V lost 7 bases and J lost 5, with 12 bases in between. This chain's CDR3 is CAFEQGNEQYF. The DNA for the CDR3 is TGTGCCTTCGAACAGGGAAACGAGCAGTACTTC.

The rearrangement joins TRBV5-1 to TRBJ2-1, with 8 bases matching TRBD1. Germline CDR1 SGHRS, CDR2 YFSETQ. The CDR3 covers 15 residues. The J segment lost 7 bases and the V segment lost 3 bases, leaving 9 bases of the junction unmatched. The CDR3 nucleotides are TGCGCCAGCAGCTCCCAGGACAGGGTTGTAAATGAGCAGTTCTTC. Protein: CASSSQDRVVNEQFF.

The chain joins TRBV27 to TRBJ1-2; the D gene is possibly TRBD1 (5 bases). The germline V gene encodes CDR1 MNHEY and CDR2 SMNVEV (reference sequence). Deletions cut 7 bases from V and 5 bases from J, with 29 bases between. CDR3 length: 18 amino acids. The CDR3 region is CASIPEKGYGYATYGYTF. The CDR3 nucleotides read TGTGCCAGCATTCCCGAAAAGGGGTATGGGTATGCTACTTATGGCTACACCTTC.